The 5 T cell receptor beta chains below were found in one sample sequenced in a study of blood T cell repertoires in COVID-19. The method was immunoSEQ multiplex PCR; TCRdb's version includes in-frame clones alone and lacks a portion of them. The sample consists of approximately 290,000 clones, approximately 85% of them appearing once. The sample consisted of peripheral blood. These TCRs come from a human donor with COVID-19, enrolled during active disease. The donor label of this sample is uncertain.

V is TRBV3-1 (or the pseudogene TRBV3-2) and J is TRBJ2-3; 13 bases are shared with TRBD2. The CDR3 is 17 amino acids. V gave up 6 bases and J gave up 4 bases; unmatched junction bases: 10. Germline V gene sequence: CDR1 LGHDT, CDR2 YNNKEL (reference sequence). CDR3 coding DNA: TGTGCCAGCAGTCTACGACTAGCGGGAGGCGGAGCAGATACGCAGTATTTT. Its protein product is CASSLRLAGGGADTQYF.

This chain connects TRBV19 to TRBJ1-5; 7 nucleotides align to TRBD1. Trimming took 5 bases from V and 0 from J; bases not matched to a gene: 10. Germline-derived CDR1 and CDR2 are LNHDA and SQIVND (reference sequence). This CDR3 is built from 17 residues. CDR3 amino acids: CASSPLTGDRSNQPQHF. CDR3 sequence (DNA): TGTGCCAGTAGTCCATTAACAGGGGACCGTAGCAATCAGCCCCAGCATTTT.

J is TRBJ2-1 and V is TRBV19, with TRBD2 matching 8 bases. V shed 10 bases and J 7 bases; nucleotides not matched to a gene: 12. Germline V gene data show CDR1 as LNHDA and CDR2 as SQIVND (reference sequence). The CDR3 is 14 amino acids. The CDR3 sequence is CATTAGGGVNEQFF. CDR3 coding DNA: TGTGCCACCACGGCGGGAGGAGGAGTTAATGAGCAGTTCTTC.

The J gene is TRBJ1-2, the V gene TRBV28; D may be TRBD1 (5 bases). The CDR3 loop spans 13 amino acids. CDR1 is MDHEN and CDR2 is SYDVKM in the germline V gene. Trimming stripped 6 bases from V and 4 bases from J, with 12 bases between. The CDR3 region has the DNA TGTGCCAGCAGCCGACAGTCTACCTATGGCTACACCTTC. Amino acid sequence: CASSRQSTYGYTF.

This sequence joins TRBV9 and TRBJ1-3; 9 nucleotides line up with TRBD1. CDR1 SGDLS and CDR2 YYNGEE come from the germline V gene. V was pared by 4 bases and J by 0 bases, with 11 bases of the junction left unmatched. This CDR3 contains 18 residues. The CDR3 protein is CASSLNGGQGISGNTIYF. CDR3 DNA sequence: TGTGCCAGCAGCCTAAACGGGGGACAGGGCATCTCTGGAAACACCATATATTTT.